These T cell receptor beta chains were read from a single sample in a study of T cells after yellow fever vaccination. Each CDR3 protein is one row after TCRdb ran MiXCR on the 5' RACE reads. The table includes a few hundred thousand distinct CDR3 sequences, about 4% detected once. Specimen: PBMCs, collected 5 days after the yellow fever booster vaccination. The origin of the receptors is a young man who received the YFV17D yellow fever vaccine. CDR3s include the opening cysteine and the closing phenylalanine or tryptophan. The order of the fields is D gene, J gene, V gene, clone size, CDR3 protein, CDR3 DNA. A D gene is named only where the DNA matches it firmly. For some rows the clone size is stated as once, few or many, or as a class when expanded; others skip it.

-,TRBJ1-1,TRBV6-5,few,CASSSSGSTEAFF,TGTGCCAGCAGTTCATCAGGTAGCACTGAAGCTTTCTTT
TRBD2,TRBJ2-2,TRBV7-2,few,CASSLVVAGGLRELFF,TGTGCCAGCAGCTTAGTAGTGGCGGGGGGGCTCCGGGAGCTGTTTTTT
-,TRBJ2-1,TRBV7-7,many,CASSSAWGGEQFF,TGTGCTAGCAGCTCGGCGTGGGGTGGTGAGCAGTTCTTC
-,TRBJ2-3,TRBV5-4,few,CASSQGGRGHGDTQYF,TGTGCCAGCAGCCAAGGTGGGAGGGGGCACGGAGATACGCAGTATTTT
TRBD1,TRBJ2-1,TRBV20-1,-,CSARSPTGGHNEQFF,TGCAGTGCTAGGTCTCCGACAGGGGGCCACAATGAGCAGTTCTTC
TRBD1,TRBJ1-5,TRBV4-2,-,CASSQADRASQPQHF,TGTGCCAGCAGCCAAGCTGACAGGGCGAGTCAGCCCCAGCATTTT
TRBD1,TRBJ1-1,TRBV4-3,many,CASSQVGTGRRNTEAFF,TGCGCCAGCAGCCAAGTGGGGACAGGGCGGAGGAACACTGAAGCTTTCTTT
-,TRBJ2-5,TRBV7-9,few,CASSILILGGQETQYF,TGTGCCAGCAGTATATTAATCCTCGGAGGTCAAGAGACCCAGTACTTC
-,TRBJ1-2,TRBV20-1,-,CSANNAVNYGYTF,TGCAGTGCTAACAACGCAGTTAACTATGGCTACACCTTC
TRBD1,TRBJ2-2,TRBV18,-,CASSPTTGGQPSKLFF,TGTGCCAGCTCACCTACGACAGGGGGACAACCGTCAAAGCTGTTTTTT
-,TRBJ1-2,TRBV6-6,-,CASSYGQGGYTF,TGTGCCAGCAGTTACGGGCAGGGTGGCTACACCTTC
-,TRBJ2-6,TRBV6-2/TRBV6-3,-,CASTKRDQGYGANVLTF,TGTGCCAGCACCAAAAGGGATCAGGGATACGGGGCCAACGTCCTGACTTTC